The 3 T cell receptor beta chains in this list originate from one sample, sequenced in a study of cytomegalovirus exposure and HLA in healthy donors (dated by TCRdb to 2017 to 2019). The library was made by the immunoSEQ multiplex PCR assay. A mixture of 60 forward primers for TCR Vbeta segments and 13 reverse primers for TCR Jbeta segments was used in the multiplex PCR. TCRdb took this table from immuneACCESS and kept in-frame rearrangements with V and J called. Such tables lack part of the clones; where checked against another copy, unresolved V genes explain under half of the gap, and the rest is unexplained. The table for this sample lists over 50,000 clones. Together, the top ten hold approximately 8.9% of the sample. Sequencing used PBMCs. All receptors come from a man aged 45-60 years in good health and CMV-seropositive.

The rearrangement uses TRBV6-5 and TRBJ1-2; D is possibly TRBD1 (6 bases). The CDR3 spans 15 residues. Per the germline V gene, CDR1 is MNHEY and CDR2 is SVGAGI. V shed 0 bases and J shed 7 bases, with 15 bases lying between them. CDR3 in amino acids: CASSYSDNRDTGYTF. As DNA, the CDR3 is TGTGCCAGCAGTTACTCGGATAACAGGGATACTGGCTACACCTTC.

CDR3 sequence (DNA): TGTGCCAGCAGCTTATCTAGACTAGACTCGCAGTATTTT. It translates to CASSLSRLDSQYF. The chain joins TRBV11-1 to TRBJ2-3; a weak D match, TRBD2 (6 bases). CDR3 length equals 13 residues. Trimming removed 2 bases at V and 10 bases at J, with 13 bases between. CDR1 is SGHAT and CDR2 is FQDESV in the germline V gene (reference sequence).

This rearrangement joins TRBV5-1 to TRBJ2-3; D ambiguous. Germline loops: CDR1 SGHRS, CDR2 YFSETQ. The CDR3 has 14 residues. The V end lost 4 bases, the J end lost 2 bases, and 11 bases lay between the germline ends. CDR3 sequence: CASSRSTPTDTQYF. In DNA form, the CDR3 reads TGCGCCAGCAGCCGCTCAACACCCACAGATACGCAGTATTTT.